Included here is one T cell receptor (beta chain) sequence, with context. The data were obtained in a study of blood T cell repertoires in COVID-19. In the study overall: There were acute and convalescent COVID-19 samples, and they came from the United States, Italy and Spain.

Source study methods: Counts of nucleated cells, estimated from reference gene primer amplification, were obtained. Produced via immunoSEQ multiplex PCR; TCRdb's table is partial and in-frame only. Clone size and V and J calls were adopted from that table, with D and trimming inferred from the DNA. The profile covers around 250,000 clones, with about 80% appearing a single time and 1.5% to 2% taken by the ten largest. Germline values: CDR1 SGHTA, CDR2 FQGNSA. V was shortened by 3 bases and J by 1 base, with 9 bases between the two germline ends. This CDR3 is 14 amino acids long. Sequenced: peripheral blood. The genes are TRBV7-2 and TRBJ1-1, with D possibly TRBD1 on 5 matching bases. The TCR was taken from a woman of 80 years or more with acute or convalescent COVID-19. For the CDR3, the DNA is TGTGCCAGCAGCTTCGCTGACAGGAACACTGAAGCTTTCTTT. Its protein product is CASSFADRNTEAFF.